This is a list of T cell receptor beta chains from one sample in a study of glioma-infiltrating T cells. Using its own MiXCR run on the multiplex PCR reads, TCRdb lists one record per CDR3 protein. The sample holds under 200,000 distinct CDR3 sequences, around 42% seen once. Material: glioma tissue, nonneoplastic brain tissue, or PBMCs (not recorded which). These receptors were collected from a human donor with low-grade glioma or glioblastoma, undergoing nonglioma brain surgery, or in good health (not recorded which). The CDR3 runs from the conserved cysteine through the conserved F or W. The order of the fields is D gene, V gene, clone size, J gene, CDR3 protein, CDR3 DNA. The D gene is left open where the match is weak. The listing skips clone size in some rows; elsewhere it reads once, few, many or a size class.

>.|TRBV20-1|many|TRBJ2-7
CSASQTVGDEQYF
TGCAGTGCTAGCCAGACAGTTGGGGACGAGCAGTACTTC
>.|TRBV28|.|TRBJ2-7
CASQGRASPDEQYF
TGTGCCAGCCAGGGACGGGCCTCTCCTGACGAGCAGTACTTC
>.|TRBV24-1|.|TRBJ2-1
CATSDQLATSYDEKFF
TGTGCCACCAGTGATCAGCTAGCGACATCCTACGATGAGAAGTTCTTC
>TRBD2|TRBV28|.|TRBJ2-7
CARAPGSGRASYEQYF
TGTGCCAGGGCTCCAGGCAGCGGGAGGGCCTCCTACGAGCAGTACTTC
>TRBD2|TRBV30|few|TRBJ2-4
CAWSVGGASHIQYF
TGTGCCTGGAGTGTCGGGGGGGCGTCGCACATTCAGTACTTC
>TRBD2|TRBV6-6|many|TRBJ2-1
CASSYDLAGHNEQFF
TGTGCCAGCAGTTACGATTTAGCGGGGCACAATGAGCAGTTCTTC
>TRBD2|TRBV20-1|many|TRBJ2-3
CSAPREDAQYF
TGCAGTGCTCCGCGGGAGGATGCGCAGTATTTT
>.|TRBV2|.|TRBJ1-5
CASRQGPNNQHQHF
TGTGCCAGCAGGCAGGGGCCAAACAATCAGCACCAGCATTTT
>TRBD1|TRBV29-1|.|TRBJ2-2
CSVGQGNTGELFF
TGCAGCGTTGGACAGGGGAACACCGGGGAGCTGTTTTTT
>TRBD2|TRBV2|many|TRBJ2-3
CASRGSSGSSADTQYF
TGTGCCAGCAGGGGATCTAGCGGGAGTAGCGCAGATACGCAGTATTTT
>.|TRBV18|few|TRBJ2-5
CASSLSFETQETQYF
TGTGCCAGCTCCCTGAGTTTCGAAACGCAAGAGACCCAGTACTTC
>.|TRBV19|few|TRBJ2-1
CASSTDGNEQFF
TGTGCCAGTAGTACGGACGGCAATGAGCAGTTCTTC
>TRBD1|TRBV2|.|TRBJ1-2
CASTSGDRGYGYTF
TGTGCCAGCACAAGTGGGGACAGGGGTTACGGCTACACCTTC
>.|TRBV7-2|few|TRBJ1-1
CASSLGGMNTKAFF
TGTGCCAGCAGCTTGGGGGGAATGAACACTAAAGCTTTCTTT
>.|TRBV2|many|TRBJ1-2
CASRRVDYGYTF
TGTGCCAGCAGGAGGGTGGACTATGGCTACACCTTC
>.|TRBV19|few|TRBJ1-2
CASSIGGDIHGYTF
TGTGCCAGTAGTATAGGAGGGGACATACATGGCTACACCTTC
>.|TRBV12-3/TRBV12-4|many|TRBJ2-3
CASSLMTTAQYF
TGTGCCAGCAGCCTAATGACGACTGCGCAGTATTTT
>.|TRBV20-1|many|TRBJ2-1
CSATTQGNEQFF
TGCAGTGCTACGACCCAAGGGAATGAGCAGTTCTTC
>.|TRBV28|many|TRBJ2-5
CASSPSPGLGSLSETQYF
TGTGCCAGCAGTCCATCCCCGGGGTTAGGCTCTCTTTCGGAGACCCAGTACTTC
>.|TRBV5-1|.|TRBJ2-7
CASSLKGGYEQYF
TGCGCCAGCAGCTTGAAGGGGGGATACGAGCAGTACTTC
>TRBD2|TRBV29-1|.|TRBJ2-1
CSVSRAGGPNEQFF
TGCAGCGTGTCCCGAGCGGGAGGGCCCAATGAGCAGTTCTTC
>.|TRBV7-2|many|TRBJ1-6
CASSSTPGLSPLHF
TGTGCCAGCAGCTCGACGCCGGGCCTATCACCCCTCCACTTT